A single sample gave rise to the 21 T cell receptor beta chains below, sequenced in a study of early T cells in non-severe SARS-CoV-2 infection. TCRdb ran MiXCR on the 5' RACE reads and lists one entry per CDR3 protein. The data show 76,000 or so distinct CDR3 sequences, 11% seen once. Input material: whole blood. Receptor source: an adult who was a healthcare worker with PCR-confirmed SARS-CoV-2 infection or an uninfected control (not recorded which).

This clonotype was seen a few times. CDR3 sequence reads: CASSRVANQPQHF. CDR3 sequence (DNA): TGTGCCAGCAGCAGGGTTGCTAATCAGCCCCAGCATTTT. This chain uses TRBV27 with TRBJ1-5; weak D call: TRBD1 (5 bases). The CDR3 length is 13 residues. Germline values: CDR1 MNHEY, CDR2 SMNVEV (reference sequence). V gave up 6 bases and J gave up 4 bases, with 10 bases separating them.

This clonotype was found many times. The V gene is TRBV12-3 or TRBV12-4, the J gene TRBJ1-6; possible D gene TRBD1, 6 bases. V was cut by 1 base and J by 5 bases, with 9 bases left in between. The CDR3 contains 15 residues. CDR3 DNA: TGTGCCAGCAGTTTAGGAACAGGGAATAATTCACCCCTCCACTTT. Its translation is CASSLGTGNNSPLHF.

This CDR3 reads CASRVGANTEAFF. For the CDR3, the DNA is TGTGCCAGCCGGGTCGGGGCAAACACTGAAGCTTTCTTT. V usage is TRBV12-3 or TRBV12-4 and J usage is TRBJ1-1; D may be TRBD1 (5 bases). Trimming removed 8 bases from V and 2 bases from J, with 12 bases in between. This CDR3 contains 13 residues.

The chain recombines TRBV9 with TRBJ1-5; 7 bases match TRBD1. J was trimmed by 1 base and V by 1 base; bases with no gene match: 11. The germline V gene has CDR1 SGDLS and CDR2 YYNGEE. This CDR3 spans 18 amino acids. CDR3 in amino acids: CASSVWRGRESSNQPQHF. DNA for the CDR3: TGTGCCAGCAGCGTATGGAGGGGGCGCGAATCCAGCAATCAGCCCCAGCATTTT. The complete variable domain, with remaining parts taken from reference TRBV9 and TRBJ1-5, reads DSGVTQTPKHLITATGQRVTLRCSPRSGDLSVYWYQQSLDQGLQFLIQYYNGEERAKGNILERFSAQQFPDLHSELNLSSLELGDSALYFCASSVWRGRESSNQPQHFGDGTRLSIL.

The gene calls are TRBV27 and TRBJ2-7; TRBD1 might be the D (5 bases). The CDR3 loop spans 16 amino acids. CDR1 and CDR2 (germline): MNHEY, SMNVEV (reference sequence). Between the trimmed V and J ends, which lost 0 bases and 3 bases, there was a span of 15 bases. The CDR3 loop is CASSLSFAGALYEQYF. The CDR3 bases are TGTGCCAGCAGTTTATCGTTTGCTGGGGCACTCTACGAGCAGTACTTC.

This sequence joins TRBV10-2 and TRBJ1-5; D possibly corresponds to TRBD1 (5 bases). Looked up from germline, CDR1 is WSHSY and CDR2 is SAAADI. V lost 3 bases to trimming and J lost 3 bases, with 15 bases between them. The CDR3 is made up of 16 amino acids. The CDR3 sequence: CASSDWDGPLNQPQHF. The CDR3 DNA reads as TGCGCCAGCAGTGATTGGGACGGACCTCTCAATCAGCCCCAGCATTTT.

CDR3 coding DNA: TGTGCCAGCAGCCTATCGGACACGGCGAACTATGGCTACACCTTC. Its protein is CASSLSDTANYGYTF. The rearrangement joins TRBV7-9 to TRBJ1-2, with a possible D match to TRBD1 (5 bases). This CDR3 is 15 amino acids long. Trimming cost V 5 bases and J 2 bases, with 15 bases left between them. In germline, CDR1 is SEHNR, CDR2 FQNEAQ (reference sequence).

This clonotype was found a few times. This chain joins TRBV2 and TRBJ2-5; D ambiguous. The CDR3 sequence is 15 residues long. Between the trimmed V and J ends, which lost 10 bases and 0 bases, there was a span of 18 bases. CDR1 is SNHLY, CDR2 FYNNEI, per germline. CDR3 in DNA: TGTGCCAACCAATTAAGACAAGAGAACCAAGAGACCCAGTACTTC. It yields the protein CANQLRQENQETQYF.

This clonotype was counted at least ten times. The chain joins TRBV6-6 to TRBJ1-4; D may be TRBD1 (6 bases). The CDR3 contains 14 residues. CDR1 MNHNY and CDR2 SVGAGI come from the germline V gene (reference sequence). V lost 4 bases and J 2 bases, leaving 8 bases between the germline ends. CDR3 in amino acids: CASSSQGTNEKLFF. The CDR3 DNA reads as TGTGCCAGCAGTTCCCAGGGGACTAATGAAAAACTGTTTTTT.

Notes on this clonotype: A read error is possible here, since a much larger clone lies one base away. The V call is TRBV20-1, the J call TRBJ2-7; D is unclear. The CDR3 is 14 amino acids. Germline V gives CDR1 DFQATT, CDR2 SNEGSKA (reference sequence). The CDR3 here is CNAWAGDGFYEQYF. In DNA form, the CDR3 reads TGCAATGCCTGGGCTGGGGATGGATTCTACGAGCAGTACTTC.

This clonotype was found a few times. The V and J genes are TRBV6-2 or TRBV6-3 and TRBJ2-1; unclear D gene. Trimming removed 3 bases from V and 6 bases from J, with 15 bases in between. In germline, CDR1 is MNHEY, CDR2 SVGEGT. CDR3 size: 15 residues. CDR3 DNA: TGTGCCAGCAGTTATATTGGCTCGCGCAGCAATGAGCAGTTCTTC. The encoded protein is CASSYIGSRSNEQFF.

This clonotype was seen ten or more times. V gene TRBV11-2 combines with J gene TRBJ2-3, with 7 bases identical to TRBD2. Germline CDR1 is SGHAT and CDR2 is FQNNGV. The trim removed 5 bases at V and 3 bases at J, leaving 17 bases unmatched. The CDR3 loop spans 18 amino acids. CDR3 protein: CASSRTSFIGKRTDTQYF. In nucleotides, the CDR3 is TGTGCCAGCAGCCGGACTAGTTTTATTGGGAAAAGGACAGATACGCAGTATTTT.

The chain carries TRBV27 and TRBJ2-5; D gene uncertain. V was cut by 2 bases and J by 5 bases, with 12 bases left in between. The length of the CDR3 is 14 residues. CDR1 and CDR2 from the germline V gene are MNHEY and SMNVEV (reference sequence). The CDR3 sequence: CASSLLGNAETQYF. In DNA, the CDR3 is TGTGCCAGCAGTTTACTGGGGAATGCGGAGACCCAGTACTTC.

In this sample, this clonotype turned up a few times. The V and J genes are TRBV20-1 and TRBJ1-3; D may be TRBD1 (6 bases). V was cut by 6 bases and J by 0 bases, with 12 bases left in between. Germline CDR1 and CDR2: DFQATT and SNEGSKA (reference sequence). This CDR3 comprises 14 residues. CDR3 nucleotides: TGCAGTGCGTGGGACACCAACTCTGGAAACACCATATATTTT. Translated, it gives CSAWDTNSGNTIYF.

This clonotype was seen at least ten times. CDR3: CAWKPPGLTEAFF. The DNA for the CDR3 is TGTGCCTGGAAGCCCCCGGGACTCACTGAAGCTTTCTTT. V gene TRBV30 combines with J gene TRBJ1-1, with D possibly matching TRBD1 (5 bases). The CDR3 has 13 amino acids. Germline CDR1 and CDR2: GTSNPN and SVGIG (reference sequence). V lost 4 bases and J lost 4, with 13 bases in between.

The CDR3 bases are TGTGCCAGTAGTTGGCATACCGCAACTAATGAAAAACTGTTTTTT. This codes for CASSWHTATNEKLFF. V usage is TRBV19 and J usage is TRBJ1-4; D is ambiguous. The CDR3 runs to 15 residues. V dropped 5 bases and J dropped 0 bases, with 10 bases sitting between them. Looked up from germline, CDR1 is LNHDA and CDR2 is SQIVND (reference sequence).

Ten or more counts support this clonotype. The chain has TRBV14 and TRBJ1-4, with TRBD1 as a possible D gene (5 bases). V was cut by 4 bases and J by 5 bases, with 11 bases left in between. This CDR3 contains 14 residues. In germline, CDR1 is SGHDN, CDR2 FVKESK. CDR3 coding DNA: TGTGCCAGCAGCCTGAATCGGGGGAATGAAAAACTGTTTTTT. Translating it yields CASSLNRGNEKLFF.

A few counts support this clonotype. The V gene is TRBV7-2, the J gene TRBJ1-2; possibly TRBD1 for D (5 bases). Germline CDR1 SGHTA, CDR2 FQGNSA. V was clipped by 3 bases and J by 0 bases, with 8 bases between them. The CDR3 runs 14 residues. The CDR3 DNA reads TGTGCCAGCAGCTTGGGGACTTCTAACTATGGCTACACCTTC. Its translation: CASSLGTSNYGYTF.

This clonotype is medium-sized in the sample. The CDR3 is CSSGGGAADGYTF. CDR3 in DNA: TGCAGTTCTGGCGGGGGCGCAGCTGATGGCTACACCTTC. The rearrangement joins TRBV20-1 to TRBJ1-2; D might be TRBD1 (6 bases). Germline CDR1 reads DFQATT; CDR2 reads SNEGSKA (reference sequence). Trimming removed 8 bases from V and 6 bases from J, with 19 bases in between. The CDR3 contains 13 residues.

This clonotype was counted at least ten times. The chain recombines TRBV18 with TRBJ2-3, with D maybe TRBD1 (6 bases). The germline CDR1 and CDR2 sequences are KGHSH and LQKENI. The CDR3 spans 14 residues. Deletions cut 2 bases from V and 3 bases from J, with 9 bases between. The CDR3 DNA reads as TGTGCCAGCTCACCAGGACAGTATACAGATACGCAGTATTTT. The encoded protein is CASSPGQYTDTQYF.

V gene TRBV9 combines with J gene TRBJ2-7; 9 bases are a match to TRBD2. Germline trimming cut 4 bases from V and 3 bases from J; bases unmatched to any gene: 14. The CDR3 sequence is 17 residues long. Germline V CDR1 and CDR2: SGDLS, YYNGEE. The CDR3 sequence is CASSTSGTSRAYYEQYF. The CDR3 DNA follows: TGTGCCAGCAGCACATCCGGGACTAGCAGGGCTTACTACGAGCAGTACTTC.